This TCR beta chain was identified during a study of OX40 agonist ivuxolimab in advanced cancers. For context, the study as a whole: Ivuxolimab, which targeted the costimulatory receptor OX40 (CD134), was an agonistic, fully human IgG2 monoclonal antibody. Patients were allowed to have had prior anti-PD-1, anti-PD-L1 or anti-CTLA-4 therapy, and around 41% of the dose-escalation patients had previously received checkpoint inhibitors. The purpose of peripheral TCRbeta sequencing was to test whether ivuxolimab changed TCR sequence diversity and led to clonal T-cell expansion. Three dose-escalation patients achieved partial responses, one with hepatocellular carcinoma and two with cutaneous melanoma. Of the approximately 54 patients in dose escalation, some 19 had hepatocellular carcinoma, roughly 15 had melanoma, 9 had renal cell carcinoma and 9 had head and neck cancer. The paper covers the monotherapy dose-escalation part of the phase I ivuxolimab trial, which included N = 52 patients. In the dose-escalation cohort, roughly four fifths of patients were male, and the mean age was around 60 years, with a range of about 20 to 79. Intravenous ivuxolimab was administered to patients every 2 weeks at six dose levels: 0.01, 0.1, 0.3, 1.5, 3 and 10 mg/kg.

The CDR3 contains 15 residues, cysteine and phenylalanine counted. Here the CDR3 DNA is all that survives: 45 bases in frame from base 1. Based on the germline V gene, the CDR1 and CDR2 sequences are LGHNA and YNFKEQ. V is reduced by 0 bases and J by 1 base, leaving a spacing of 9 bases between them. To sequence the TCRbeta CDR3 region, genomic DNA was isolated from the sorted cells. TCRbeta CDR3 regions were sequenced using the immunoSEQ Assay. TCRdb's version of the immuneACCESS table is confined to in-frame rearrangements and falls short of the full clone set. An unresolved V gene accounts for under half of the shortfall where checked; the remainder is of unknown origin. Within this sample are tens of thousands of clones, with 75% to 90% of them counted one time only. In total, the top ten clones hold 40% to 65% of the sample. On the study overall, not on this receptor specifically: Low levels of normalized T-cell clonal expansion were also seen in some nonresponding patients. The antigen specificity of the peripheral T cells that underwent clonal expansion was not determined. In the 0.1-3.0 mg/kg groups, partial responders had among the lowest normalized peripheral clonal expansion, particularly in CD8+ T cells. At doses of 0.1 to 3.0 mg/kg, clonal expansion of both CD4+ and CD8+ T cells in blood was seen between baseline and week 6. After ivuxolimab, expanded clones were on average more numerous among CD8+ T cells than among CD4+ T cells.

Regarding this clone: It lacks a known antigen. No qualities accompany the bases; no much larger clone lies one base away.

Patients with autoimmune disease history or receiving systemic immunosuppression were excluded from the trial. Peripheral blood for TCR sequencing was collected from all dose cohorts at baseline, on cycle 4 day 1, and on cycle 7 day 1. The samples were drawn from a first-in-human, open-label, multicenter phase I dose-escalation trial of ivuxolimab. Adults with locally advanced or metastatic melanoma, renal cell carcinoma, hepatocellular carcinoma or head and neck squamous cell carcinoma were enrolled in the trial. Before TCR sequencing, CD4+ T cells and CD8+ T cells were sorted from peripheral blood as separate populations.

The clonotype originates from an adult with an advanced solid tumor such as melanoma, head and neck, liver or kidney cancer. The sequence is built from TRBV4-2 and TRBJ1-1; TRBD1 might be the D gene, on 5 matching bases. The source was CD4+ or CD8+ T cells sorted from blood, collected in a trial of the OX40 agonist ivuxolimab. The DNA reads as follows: TGTGCCAGCAGCCAAGAGGGGCTGAGGAACACTGAAGCTTTCTTT. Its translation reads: CASSQEGLRNTEAFF.